This T cell receptor beta chain is from a study of STAT5B mutations in CD4+ large granular lymphocyte leukemia. Study conclusions and caveats: Compared with healthy controls (2/35), patient top clones favored TRBV06 (8/27).

A few counts support this clone. As yet, its antigen is unknown. The assay was run at survey level. The assay was immunoSEQ multiplex PCR, and TCRdb's table has in-frame clones only and misses some. This sample has around 38,000 clones, with about 90% found just once. The CDR3 is 13 amino acids. CDR1 and CDR2 (germline): MNHNY, SVGAGI (reference sequence). Trimming took 5 bases from V and 4 from J, leaving 11 bases between them. Sequenced input: CD4+ T cells from blood buffy coats. The TCR was taken from a human donor in good health. The V and J genes are TRBV6-6 and TRBJ1-1, with D perhaps TRBD1 (5 bases). For the CDR3, the DNA is TGTGCCAGCAGTAATGGGGGGAGCACTGAAGCTTTCTTT. This gives the protein CASSNGGSTEAFF.